This entry describes one TCR beta chain. This specimen belongs to a study of OX40 agonist ivuxolimab in advanced cancers. Clones were sequenced by immunoSEQ multiplex PCR, and TCRdb holds only the in-frame ones, with some missing. Among over 45,000 clones listed, approximately 86% were seen once. Germline CDR1 SGHVS, CDR2 FNYEAQ. The junction had 14 bases not matched to a gene; V was cut back by 5 bases and J by 0 bases. The CDR3 has 18 amino acids. The sample in question was CD4+ or CD8+ T cells sorted from blood, obtained in a trial of the OX40 agonist ivuxolimab. The origin of this receptor is an adult with an advanced solid tumor such as melanoma, head and neck, liver or kidney cancer. The chain employs TRBV7-6 and TRBJ2-3; 7 positions agree with TRBD2. The CDR3 DNA reads TGTGCCAGCAGCCTGGGAGTATCTAGCGGAAGTAGCACAGATACGCAGTATTTT. It is translated as CASSLGVSSGSSTDTQYF.